The rows below give T cell receptor beta chains drawn from one sample of a study of identifying expanded T cells in peripheral blood. Repertoires were generated with immunoSEQ multiplex PCR, while TCRdb's copy carries only in-frame clones and drops some. The sample holds 100,000 to 110,000 clones, around 90% seen once. Material for sequencing was blood. The receptors derive from a person aged 18 to 75 in good health. The CDR3 runs from the conserved cysteine through the conserved F or W. Fields, in order: V gene, D gene, J gene, clone size, CDR3 protein, CDR3 DNA. The D gene is left open where the match is weak. Size is omitted from some rows. Given values are once, few, many or a class for expanded clones.

v_call: TRBV15; d_call: .; j_call: TRBJ2-7; clone_size: .; cdr3_aa: CATSRDRTYEQYF; cdr3_nt: TGTGCCACCAGCAGAGACAGGACCTACGAGCAGTACTTC
v_call: TRBV2; d_call: .; j_call: TRBJ1-6; clone_size: .; cdr3_aa: CASNQQPLPNSPLHF; cdr3_nt: TGTGCCAGCAATCAGCAACCCCTCCCTAATTCACCCCTCCACTTT
v_call: TRBV5-1; d_call: .; j_call: TRBJ2-1; clone_size: .; cdr3_aa: CASTPGLAKWDKQFF; cdr3_nt: TGCGCCAGCACCCCCGGGCTAGCGAAATGGGATAAGCAGTTCTTC
v_call: TRBV4-1; d_call: .; j_call: TRBJ1-1; clone_size: .; cdr3_aa: CASSQDPTNTEAFF; cdr3_nt: TGCGCCAGCAGCCAAGATCCTACGAACACTGAAGCTTTCTTT
v_call: TRBV5-1; d_call: .; j_call: TRBJ1-4; clone_size: .; cdr3_aa: CASSRSPGDEKLFF; cdr3_nt: TGCGCCAGCAGCCGAAGCCCGGGAGATGAAAAACTGTTTTTT
v_call: TRBV9; d_call: .; j_call: TRBJ1-1; clone_size: once; cdr3_aa: CASSVTTGFFAEAFF; cdr3_nt: TGTGCCAGCAGCGTCACCACAGGGTTTTTCGCTGAAGCTTTCTTT
v_call: TRBV4-2; d_call: .; j_call: TRBJ1-2; clone_size: .; cdr3_aa: CASTNAGGGHYGYTF; cdr3_nt: TGTGCCAGCACCAACGCCGGGGGGGGTCACTATGGCTACACCTTC
v_call: TRBV29-1; d_call: .; j_call: TRBJ2-7; clone_size: .; cdr3_aa: CSVGVGVPYEQYF; cdr3_nt: TGCAGCGTTGGGGTGGGGGTCCCCTACGAGCAGTACTTC
v_call: TRBV19; d_call: .; j_call: TRBJ1-2; clone_size: .; cdr3_aa: CASSISASNNGYTF; cdr3_nt: TGTGCCAGTAGTATCAGCGCCTCAAACAACGGCTACACCTTC
v_call: TRBV5-1; d_call: .; j_call: TRBJ1-2; clone_size: once; cdr3_aa: CASSPDTGSRYGYTF; cdr3_nt: TGCGCCAGCAGCCCCGATACAGGGTCTCGCTATGGCTACACCTTC
v_call: TRBV30; d_call: TRBD1; j_call: TRBJ1-5; clone_size: .; cdr3_aa: CAWSPGGDSNQPQHF; cdr3_nt: TGTGCCTGGAGTCCAGGGGGGGATAGCAATCAGCCCCAGCATTTT
v_call: TRBV2; d_call: TRBD1; j_call: TRBJ2-1; clone_size: .; cdr3_aa: CASSRTGVEQFF; cdr3_nt: TGTGCCAGCAGTCGCACAGGGGTTGAGCAGTTCTTC
v_call: TRBV7-9; d_call: .; j_call: TRBJ1-4; clone_size: .; cdr3_aa: CASSAGRTNEKLFF; cdr3_nt: TGTGCCAGCAGCGCGGGACGAACTAATGAAAAACTGTTTTTT
v_call: TRBV29-1; d_call: .; j_call: TRBJ1-2; clone_size: .; cdr3_aa: CSVEGGQGGYTF; cdr3_nt: TGCAGCGTTGAAGGCGGGCAGGGAGGCTACACCTTC
v_call: TRBV6-1; d_call: .; j_call: TRBJ1-2; clone_size: .; cdr3_aa: CASSPLGANGYTF; cdr3_nt: TGTGCCAGCAGCCCCCTGGGGGCAAATGGCTACACCTTC
v_call: TRBV5-1; d_call: .; j_call: TRBJ1-1; clone_size: .; cdr3_aa: CASRGMLGMWDTEAFF; cdr3_nt: TGCGCCAGCAGGGGGATGTTAGGGATGTGGGATACTGAAGCTTTCTTT
v_call: TRBV7-2; d_call: .; j_call: TRBJ2-2; clone_size: .; cdr3_aa: CASSLFFGELFF; cdr3_nt: TGTGCCAGCAGCTTGTTTTTCGGGGAGCTGTTTTTT
v_call: TRBV19; d_call: TRBD1; j_call: TRBJ2-7; clone_size: .; cdr3_aa: CASSIGDRSIYEQYF; cdr3_nt: TGTGCCAGTAGTATAGGGGACAGGAGTATCTACGAGCAGTACTTC
v_call: TRBV6-1; d_call: .; j_call: TRBJ1-5; clone_size: .; cdr3_aa: CASSGGRFYQPQHF; cdr3_nt: TGTGCCAGCAGCGGGGGCAGGTTCTATCAGCCCCAGCATTTT
v_call: TRBV5-6; d_call: .; j_call: TRBJ2-7; clone_size: .; cdr3_aa: CASSPGRSYEQYF; cdr3_nt: TGTGCCAGCAGCCCCGGACGGTCCTACGAGCAGTACTTC
v_call: TRBV7-9; d_call: TRBD2; j_call: TRBJ2-3; clone_size: .; cdr3_aa: CASSTRLAGGNTQYF; cdr3_nt: TGTGCCAGCAGCACCCGACTAGCGGGAGGAAATACGCAGTATTTT
v_call: TRBV19; d_call: .; j_call: TRBJ2-6; clone_size: .; cdr3_aa: CASSALVSSGANVLTF; cdr3_nt: TGTGCCAGTTCGGCTCTGGTAAGCTCTGGGGCCAACGTCCTGACTTTC